A single sample is the source of the 19 T cell receptor beta chains below, sequenced in a study of T cells in Graves' hyperthyroidism and ophthalmopathy. Researchers took RNA transcripts and amplified the TCR beta CDR3 regions from them. During a first-round RT-PCR of the TCR CDR3, the HTBI primer set was used. TCRdb re-analysed the multiplex PCR reads in MiXCR, keeping a single row per CDR3 protein. The table shows 370,000 or so distinct CDR3 sequences, with around 14% occurring only once. Sequencing input: blood. These receptors all stem from a woman between 18 and 29 years old with Graves' hyperthyroidism that later progressed to Graves' ophthalmopathy.

This clonotype was seen many times. V is TRBV6-2 or TRBV6-3 and J is TRBJ2-1, with TRBD2 identical over 12 bases. J lost 4 bases, V lost 5 bases, and 6 bases had no gene match. The CDR3 runs to 16 residues. Germline loops: CDR1 MNHEY, CDR2 SVGEGT. The chain's CDR3 is CASSTSTSGGYNEQFF. In DNA, the CDR3 is TGTGCCAGCAGTACCTCGACTAGCGGGGGTTACAATGAGCAGTTCTTC.

The table lists this clonotype with many counts. The chain joins TRBV15 to TRBJ2-1; 11 bases are a match to TRBD2. J lost 6 bases, V lost 1 base, and 2 bases had no gene match. The CDR3 length is 15 residues. CDR1 and CDR2 (germline): LNHNV, YYDKDF (reference sequence). CDR3 amino acids: CATSRGSGRGNEQFF. CDR3 DNA sequence: TGTGCCACCAGCAGAGGTAGCGGGAGGGGCAATGAGCAGTTCTTC.

This clonotype has more than one count but fewer than ten. A much larger clone differs by one base, so this may be a read error. The rearrangement joins TRBV12-3 or TRBV12-4 to TRBJ2-7; TRBD2 agrees at 7 bases. This CDR3 spans 14 amino acids. J was trimmed by 0 bases and V by 8 bases; bases with no gene match: 7. The CDR3 region has the DNA TGTGCCAGCGGTCCTAGCGGCCTCTCCTACGAGCAGTACTTC. Translating it yields CASGPSGLSYEQYF.

This clonotype was counted many times. The CDR3 protein is CASSIVPDTEAFF. The DNA of the CDR3 is TGTGCCAGTAGTATAGTTCCGGACACTGAAGCTTTCTTT. The chain uses TRBV19 and TRBJ1-1; D remains ambiguous. V was pared by 1 base and J by 3 bases, with 6 bases between. Germline CDR1 reads LNHDA; CDR2 reads SQIVND (reference sequence). The CDR3 has 13 residues.

This clonotype has ten or more counts. The CDR3 DNA reads TGTGCCAGCTCACCGTATGGACGGGACACCATATATTTT. Its translation is CASSPYGRDTIYF. The chain is built from TRBV18 and TRBJ1-3; no clear D gene. CDR1 and CDR2 (germline): KGHSH, LQKENI. This CDR3 is 13 amino acids long. The ends were cut back, 3 bases at V and 8 bases at J, with 11 bases in the middle.

This chain connects TRBV2 to TRBJ2-6; 9 bases agree with TRBD1. CDR3 length equals 16 residues. V dropped 8 bases and J dropped 0; count of bases not matched to a gene: 5. Germline CDR1 is SNHLY and CDR2 is FYNNEI. CDR3 DNA: TGTGCCAGCCGGGACAGGGCGGGCTCTGGGGCCAACGTCCTGACTTTC. The encoded protein is CASRDRAGSGANVLTF. Combining the CDR3 with reference TRBV2 and TRBJ2-6 gives the whole variable domain EPEVTQTPSHQVTQMGQEVILRCVPISNHLYFYWYRQILGQKVEFLVSFYNNEISEKSEIFDDQFSVERPDGSNFTLKIRSTKLEDSAMYFCASRDRAGSGANVLTFGAGSRLTVL.

About this clonotype itself: This may come from a read error, since a much larger clone is one base off. This chain connects TRBV6-1 to TRBJ2-7, with TRBD1 matching over 10 bases. Germline V gene sequence: CDR1 MNHNS, CDR2 SASEGT. The CDR3 loop spans 14 amino acids. V lost 6 bases to trimming and J lost 3 bases; unmatched junction nucleotides: 5. The DNA of the CDR3 is TGTGCCAGCAGGAGGGACAGGGGACTCTACGAGCAGTACTTC. This encodes CASRRDRGLYEQYF.

The chain carries TRBV9 and TRBJ1-5; the match to TRBD1 covers 7 bases. Trimming cost V 4 bases and J 6 bases; bases outside gene matches: 7. The CDR3 is 14 residues long. Germline-derived CDR1 and CDR2 are SGDLS and YYNGEE. CDR3 nucleotides: TGTGCCAGCAGCACCCGGGACAGTGCTCAGCCCCAGCATTTT. Translating gives CASSTRDSAQPQHF.

The chain carries TRBV28 and TRBJ2-1; 10 bases align to TRBD1. V was clipped by 5 bases and J by 6 bases; unmatched bases: 7. There are 15 residues in the CDR3. The germline gives CDR1 MDHEN, CDR2 SYDVKM. CDR3 amino acids: CASSPGQGTFNEQFF. In DNA, the CDR3 is TGTGCCAGCAGTCCGGGACAGGGGACTTTCAATGAGCAGTTCTTC.

This clonotype was seen ten or more times. The chain joins TRBV28 to TRBJ2-3; TRBD2 agrees at 8 bases. Looked up from germline, CDR1 is MDHEN and CDR2 is SYDVKM. J was trimmed by 5 bases and V by 6 bases; bases with no gene match: 10. The CDR3 runs 15 residues. CDR3 residues: CASSVRGAREDTQYF. The CDR3 DNA is TGTGCCAGCAGCGTGCGGGGGGCGCGTGAAGATACGCAGTATTTT.

This clonotype was picked up a small number of times. V is TRBV4-2 and J is TRBJ2-7; the match to TRBD1 covers 7 bases. The CDR3 spans 15 residues. The germline CDR1 and CDR2 sequences are LGHNA and YNFKEQ. The V gene end was trimmed by 6 bases and the J gene end by 0 bases; junction bases not matched to a gene: 8. The CDR3 DNA sequence: TGTGCCAGCAGGGGGCCCAGGGGGACCTCCTACGAGCAGTACTTC. Amino acid sequence: CASRGPRGTSYEQYF.

Many counts were recorded for this clonotype. The rearrangement links TRBV6-1 to TRBJ1-1; no clear D gene. With 3 bases removed from V and 7 bases from J, the gap between germline ends came to 15 bases. Germline CDR1 reads MNHNS; CDR2 reads SASEGT. The CDR3 is 14 amino acids. For the CDR3, the DNA is TGTGCCAGCAGTGATCAACCGGGAACTGGTGAAGCTTTCTTT. It specifies CASSDQPGTGEAFF.

This clonotype occurred many times. The rearrangement uses TRBV7-8 and TRBJ2-1; TRBD2 might be the D (5 bases). This CDR3 has 14 residues. V lost 5 bases and J 6 bases, leaving 14 bases between the germline ends. Germline-derived CDR1 and CDR2 are SGHVS and FQNEAQ. CDR3 loop: CASSPPGEGNEQFF. DNA of the CDR3: TGTGCCAGCAGCCCCCCTGGAGAGGGCAATGAGCAGTTCTTC.

This chain's CDR3 is CASSYSMPGQDTQYF. In DNA, the CDR3 is TGTGCCAGCAGTTACTCGATGCCAGGACAAGATACGCAGTATTTT. The chain couples TRBV6-5 to TRBJ2-3, with D tentatively TRBD1 (5 bases). The germline V gene has CDR1 MNHEY and CDR2 SVGAGI. The CDR3 has 15 residues. Trimming left V 0 bases short and J 5 bases short, with 12 bases between.

There are a few counts of this clonotype. The V call is TRBV27, the J call TRBJ2-7; 9 nucleotides agree with TRBD1. Trimming at V came to 3 bases and at J to 6 bases, leaving 6 bases not matched to a gene. Germline CDR1 reads MNHEY; CDR2 reads SMNVEV (reference sequence). This CDR3 is 14 amino acids long. The CDR3, as DNA: TGTGCCAGCAGTTTTTACAGGGGGCATGGCGAGCAGTACTTC. It yields the protein CASSFYRGHGEQYF.

There are a few counts of this clonotype. The rearrangement links TRBV9 to TRBJ1-3; D perhaps matches TRBD1 (6 bases). The CDR3 extends over 17 amino acids. The V gene's germline CDR1 is SGDLS and CDR2 YYNGEE. The V and J ends lost 0 bases and 0 bases respectively, with 13 bases between them. The DNA for the CDR3 is TGTGCCAGCAGCGTAGACTTGGGGGGCCGCTCTGGAAACACCATATATTTT. It encodes CASSVDLGGRSGNTIYF.

This clonotype was counted at least ten times. This rearrangement joins TRBV7-8 to TRBJ2-7; 10 bases align to TRBD2. The germline V gene has CDR1 SGHVS and CDR2 FQNEAQ. The CDR3 loop spans 15 amino acids. V trimming: 3 bases; J trimming: 5 bases; junction bases outside the gene matches: 7. CDR3 sequence reads: CASSFPGTSVDEQYF. As DNA, the CDR3 is TGTGCCAGCAGCTTTCCCGGGACTAGCGTCGACGAGCAGTACTTC.

This clonotype was counted between two and nine times. The chain couples TRBV6-2 or TRBV6-3 to TRBJ2-7, with D perhaps TRBD1 or TRBD2 (5 bases each). CDR1 MNHEY and CDR2 SVGEGT come from the germline V gene. The V gene lost 5 bases and the J gene lost 3 bases, with 14 bases spanning the gap. The CDR3 length is 14 residues. The CDR3, as DNA: TGTGCCAGCAGTGACATGGGGGTTGGCTACGAGCAGTACTTC. This codes for CASSDMGVGYEQYF.

The chain employs TRBV20-1 and TRBJ2-1; 10 positions agree with TRBD2. The trim removed 6 bases at V and 3 bases at J, leaving 8 bases unmatched. The CDR3 has 15 amino acids. CDR1 and CDR2 from the germline V gene are DFQATT and SNEGSKA (reference sequence). Here the CDR3 reads CSARISSGGYNEQFF. CDR3 DNA sequence: TGCAGTGCCCGGATCTCTAGCGGGGGCTACAATGAGCAGTTCTTC.